The 13 T cell receptor beta chains below all came from one sample that was sequenced in a study of blood T cell repertoires in COVID-19. The assay was immunoSEQ multiplex PCR, and TCRdb's table has in-frame clones only and misses some. The sample records some 52,000 clones, 80% to 90% being singletons. The sequenced sample consisted of peripheral blood. The receptors originated from a human donor in a cohort sampled during active COVID-19.

Details on this clone: The junction does not match germline at one end; this may be a read error. V gene TRBV28 combines with J gene TRBJ1-4; TRBD1 is a possible D gene (6 bases). Germline V gene sequence: CDR1 MDHEN, CDR2 SYDVKM. There are 13 residues in the CDR3. CDR3 coding DNA: TGTGCCAGCAGTCCGCCCCGGCTGTGGGACATAAGTTTT. It is translated as CASSPPRLWDISF. Based on the CDR3 plus reference TRBV28 and TRBJ1-4, the full variable domain is DVKVTQSSRYLVKRTGEKVFLECVQDMDHENMFWYRQDPGLGLRLIYFSYDVKMKEKGDIPEGYSVSREKKERFSLILESASTNQTSMYLCASSPPRLWDISFGSGTQLSVL.

The V gene is TRBV9, the J gene TRBJ2-2; possible D gene TRBD2, 7 bases. V lost 4 bases and J 5 bases, leaving 18 bases between the germline ends. Germline V gives CDR1 SGDLS, CDR2 YYNGEE. This CDR3 is 16 amino acids long. The CDR3, as DNA: TGTGCCAGCAGCACCCGAGGGAGGGGGATGACCGGGGAGCTGTTTTTT. It is translated as CASSTRGRGMTGELFF.

The chain carries TRBV27 and TRBJ2-1; no clear D gene. The CDR3 runs to 14 residues. Germline V gene sequence: CDR1 MNHEY, CDR2 SMNVEV (reference sequence). V gave up 4 bases and J gave up 0 bases, with 7 bases separating them. CDR3 in DNA: TGTGCCAGCAGTTCCGCGAGCTCCTACAATGAGCAGTTCTTC. The encoded protein is CASSSASSYNEQFF.

The gene calls are TRBV9 and TRBJ2-7, with 11 bases aligning to TRBD2. CDR3 length: 14 residues. V lost 4 bases and J lost 6; bases outside the gene matches: 6. The V gene's germline CDR1 is SGDLS and CDR2 YYNGEE. For the CDR3, the DNA is TGTGCCAGCAGCCTTAGCGGGAGGGGGAGCGAGCAGTACTTC. As protein: CASSLSGRGSEQYF.

V usage is TRBV19 and J usage is TRBJ1-1; no clear D gene. The CDR3 extends over 16 amino acids. V lost 6 bases and J 6 bases, leaving 23 bases between the germline ends. CDR1 and CDR2 (germline): LNHDA, SQIVND (reference sequence). CDR3 sequence: CASSPSQGRGGAEAFF. CDR3 nucleotides: TGTGCCAGTAGCCCCTCACAAGGGCGTGGAGGCGCTGAAGCTTTCTTT.

The chain carries TRBV28 and TRBJ1-2; 8 positions match TRBD1. Per the germline V gene, CDR1 is MDHEN and CDR2 is SYDVKM. The CDR3 is 12 residues long. The V and J ends lost 8 bases and 4 bases, in that order; junction bases with no gene match: 3. The CDR3 coding sequence is TGTGCCAGCTTACAGGGGGGCTATGGCTACACCTTC. Protein: CASLQGGYGYTF.

The rearrangement uses TRBV7-2 and TRBJ2-5; 15 nucleotides align to TRBD2. In germline, CDR1 is SGHTA, CDR2 FQGNSA. This CDR3 contains 16 residues. J was trimmed by 4 bases and V by 3 bases; bases with no gene match: 3. CDR3 sequence reads: CASSFGLAGGSETQYF. CDR3 bases: TGTGCCAGCAGCTTTGGACTAGCGGGAGGGTCAGAGACCCAGTACTTC.

The chain uses TRBV6-5 and TRBJ1-5, with 10 bases matching TRBD1. Trimming removed 6 bases from V and 11 bases from J; junction bases left unmatched: 10. From germline, CDR1 is MNHEY and CDR2 SVGAGI. This CDR3 is 14 amino acids long. DNA for the CDR3: TGTGCCAGCAGGGCTCGGGACAGGGGTGAGGCCCAGCATTTT. Translating gives CASRARDRGEAQHF.

The sample holds many counts of this clone. V and J are TRBV6-5 and TRBJ2-1; 13 bases map to TRBD2. Germline CDR1 is MNHEY and CDR2 is SVGAGI. The CDR3 consists of 15 residues. The V segment lost 4 bases and the J segment 8 bases; nucleotides outside the gene matches: 5. This CDR3 reads CASSFGLAGDDEQFF. CDR3 DNA: TGTGCCAGCAGTTTCGGACTAGCGGGAGATGATGAGCAGTTCTTC.

The chain recombines TRBV6-5 with TRBJ2-7; TRBD1 is a possible D gene (5 bases). The V end was cut by 0 bases, the J end by 5 bases, with 11 bases between. Per germline, CDR1 MNHEY and CDR2 SVGAGI. The CDR3 is made up of 14 amino acids. In nucleotides, the CDR3 is TGTGCCAGCAGTTACTCGTCACAGGACCACGAGCAGTACTTC. Amino acid sequence: CASSYSSQDHEQYF.

The count of this clone is one. The chain uses TRBV20-1 and TRBJ1-3; no clear D gene. The CDR3 has 14 residues. Germline V gene data show CDR1 as DFQATT and CDR2 as SNEGSKA (reference sequence). V was pared by 3 bases and J by 0 bases, with 9 bases between. CDR3 protein: CSASLASSGNTIYF. CDR3 coding DNA: TGCAGTGCTAGTCTGGCAAGCTCTGGAAACACCATATATTTT.

This chain connects TRBV5-1 to TRBJ2-7, with D possibly matching TRBD2 (5 bases). CDR3 size: 17 residues. CDR1 SGHRS and CDR2 YFSETQ come from the germline V gene. With 0 bases removed from V and 4 bases from J, the gap between germline ends came to 20 bases. CDR3 sequence: CASSLGWVQDWAYEQYF. Here the CDR3 DNA reads TGCGCCAGCAGCTTGGGCTGGGTGCAGGACTGGGCGTACGAGCAGTACTTC. The variable domain in full, with the rest retrieved from reference TRBV5-1 and TRBJ2-7, is KAGVTQTPRYLIKTRGQQVTLSCSPISGHRSVSWYQQTPGQGLQFLFEYFSETQRNKGNFPGRFSGRQFSNSRSEMNVSTLELGDSALYLCASSLGWVQDWAYEQYFGPGTRLTVT.

This chain joins TRBV19 and TRBJ2-7, with D maybe TRBD1 (6 bases). CDR3 length: 16 residues. V was cut by 5 bases and J by 3 bases, with 20 bases left in between. Germline V gives CDR1 LNHDA, CDR2 SQIVND (reference sequence). CDR3 residues: CASSPRTENAGYEQYF. The DNA for the CDR3 is TGTGCCAGTAGTCCCCGGACAGAGAACGCGGGCTACGAGCAGTACTTC.